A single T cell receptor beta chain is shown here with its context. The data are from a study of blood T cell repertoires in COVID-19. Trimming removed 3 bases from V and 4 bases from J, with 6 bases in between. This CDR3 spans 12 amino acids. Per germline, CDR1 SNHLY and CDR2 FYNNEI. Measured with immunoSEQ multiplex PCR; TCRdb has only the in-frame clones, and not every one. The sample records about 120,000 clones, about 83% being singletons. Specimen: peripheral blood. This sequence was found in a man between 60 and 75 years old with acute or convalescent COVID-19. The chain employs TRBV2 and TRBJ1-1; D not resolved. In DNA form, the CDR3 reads TGTGCCAGCAGTGAGGAGGTCACTGAAGCTTTCTTT. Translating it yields CASSEEVTEAFF.